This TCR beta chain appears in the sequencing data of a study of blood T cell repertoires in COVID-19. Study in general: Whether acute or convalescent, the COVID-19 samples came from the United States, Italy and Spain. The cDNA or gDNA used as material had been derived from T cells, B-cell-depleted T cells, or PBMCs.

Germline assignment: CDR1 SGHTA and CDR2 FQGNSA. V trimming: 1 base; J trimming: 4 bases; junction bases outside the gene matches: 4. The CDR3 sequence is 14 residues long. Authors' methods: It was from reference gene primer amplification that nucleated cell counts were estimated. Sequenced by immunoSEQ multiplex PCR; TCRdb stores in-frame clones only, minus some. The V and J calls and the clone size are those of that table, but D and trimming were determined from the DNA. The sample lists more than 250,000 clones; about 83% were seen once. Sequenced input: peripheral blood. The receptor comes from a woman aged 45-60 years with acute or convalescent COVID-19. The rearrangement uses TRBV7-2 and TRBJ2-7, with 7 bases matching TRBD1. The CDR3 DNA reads TGTGCCAGCAGCTTAGGACAGGGTGTGTACGAGCAGTACTTC. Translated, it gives CASSLGQGVYEQYF.